This TCR beta chain was identified during a study of graft-versus-host responses after intestinal transplantation. Study-level background: Anti-thymocyte globulin was used for induction in all recipients, who then took tacrolimus and steroids for 2 to 4 years.

Generated by immunoSEQ multiplex PCR, the TCRdb table keeps only in-frame clones and is missing some. In the table there are just under 85,000 clones, less than 95% of which are singletons. Per the germline V gene, CDR1 is SGHAT and CDR2 is FQNNGV. This CDR3 spans 16 amino acids. V shed 1 base, J shed 5 bases, and the junction held 9 bases outside the gene matches. In its sample, this clone was seen once. The antigen is undetermined. The chain is built from TRBV11-2 and TRBJ2-3, with 7 bases aligning to TRBD2. The source of this sequence is a human donor who was the organ donor for an intestinal transplant. This sample comprised unstimulated CD8+ T cells sorted from spleen or lymph node cells, obtained before transplant. DNA of the CDR3: TGTGCCAGCAGCTTAGGGAGGCGGGAGAGGGGAGATACGCAGTATTTT. Translating gives CASSLGRRERGDTQYF. Filled out from reference TRBV11-2 and TRBJ2-3, the complete variable domain reads EAGVAQSPRYKIIEKRQSVAFWCNPISGHATLYWYQQILGQGPKLLIQFQNNGVVDDSQLPKDRFSAERLKGVDSTLKIQPAKLEDSAVYLCASSLGRRERGDTQYFGPGTRLTVL.